This T cell receptor beta chain was sequenced for a study of T cells after yellow fever vaccination. Across the study: Preparation used SMART-Seq v4 Ultra Low Input for the low-cell-number fractions.

Whole-study findings and limits: Some clonotypes were seen in both the CD4 and the CD8 compartments. These made up a small share and likely arose from convergent recombination.

Synthesis of TCR cDNA relied on 5'RACE template switching, which attached a universal primer site and UMIs. TCRdb passed the 5' RACE reads through MiXCR, listing each CDR3 protein once. The repertoire holds hundreds of thousands of distinct CDR3 sequences, with 6.2% as singletons. The CDR3 length is 16 residues. Germline V gives CDR1 LGHNA, CDR2 YNFKEQ. V gave up 0 bases and J gave up 0 bases, with 8 bases separating them. Note on this clonotype: Its antigen is undetermined.

Sequenced material: PBMCs, taken 5 days after the yellow fever booster vaccination. The clonotype originates from a man aged 25 to 45 who received the YFV17D yellow fever vaccine. The rearrangement links TRBV4-2 to TRBJ2-2; D is unresolved. CDR3 amino acids: CASSQDLGTNTGELFF. The CDR3, as DNA: TGTGCCAGCAGCCAAGATTTGGGCACGAACACCGGGGAGCTGTTTTTT.